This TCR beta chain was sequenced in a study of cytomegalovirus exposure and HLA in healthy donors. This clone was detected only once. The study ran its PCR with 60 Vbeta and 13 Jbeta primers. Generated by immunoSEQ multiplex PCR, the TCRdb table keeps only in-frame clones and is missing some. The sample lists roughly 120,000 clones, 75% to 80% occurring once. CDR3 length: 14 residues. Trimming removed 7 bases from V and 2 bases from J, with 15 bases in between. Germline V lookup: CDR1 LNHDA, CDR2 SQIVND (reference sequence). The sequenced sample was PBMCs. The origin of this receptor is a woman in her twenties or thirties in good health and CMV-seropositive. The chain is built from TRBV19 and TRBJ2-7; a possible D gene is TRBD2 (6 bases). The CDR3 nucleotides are TGTGCCAGTAAGCTCGGGAGAGAAACCTACGAGCAGTACTTC. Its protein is CASKLGRETYEQYF. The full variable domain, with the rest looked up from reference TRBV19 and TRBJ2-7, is DGGITQSPKYLFRKEGQNVTLSCEQNLNHDAMYWYRQDPGQGLRLIYYSQIVNDFQKGDIAEGYSVSREKKESFPLTVTSAQKNPTAFYLCASKLGRETYEQYFGPGTRLTVT.